Listed here are 3 T cell receptor beta chains from one sample, sequenced in a study of blood T cell repertoires in COVID-19. Clones were read by immunoSEQ multiplex PCR, and TCRdb kept only the in-frame ones, dropping some. The sample includes around 230,000 clones, around 86% of them seen just once. Sample: peripheral blood. These receptors all stem from a man aged 45 to 65 with COVID-19, enrolled during active disease.

Here the CDR3 DNA reads TGTGCCAGCAGCCTCTCGTATGAGCAGTTCTTC. Amino acids: CASSLSYEQFF. V and J are TRBV14 and TRBJ2-1; D is unresolved. The CDR3 has 11 residues. Germline assignment: CDR1 SGHDN and CDR2 FVKESK. V was clipped by 4 bases and J by 8 bases, with 6 bases between them. The full variable domain, completed using reference TRBV14 and TRBJ2-1, is EAGVTQFPSHSVIEKGQTVTLRCDPISGHDNLYWYRRVMGKEIKFLLHFVKESKQDESGMPNNRFLAERTGGTYSTLKVQPAELEDSGVYFCASSLSYEQFFGPGTRLTVL.

This sequence joins TRBV2 and TRBJ1-6; 10 bases match TRBD1. Germline V CDR1 and CDR2: SNHLY, FYNNEI. The V gene end was trimmed by 5 bases and the J gene end by 7 bases; junction bases not matched to a gene: 2. The CDR3 covers 14 residues. CDR3 coding DNA: TGTGCCAGCAGTTCGGGACAGGGGAATTCACCCCTCCACTTT. Translated: CASSSGQGNSPLHF.

The gene calls are TRBV15 and TRBJ2-2, with 10 bases lining up with TRBD1. The CDR3 length is 15 residues. Trimming took 5 bases from V and 5 from J; bases not matched to a gene: 5. The V gene's germline CDR1 is LNHNV and CDR2 YYDKDF (reference sequence). CDR3 region: CATSGDRGETGELFF. In DNA form, the CDR3 reads TGTGCCACCAGCGGGGACAGGGGTGAAACCGGGGAGCTGTTTTTT.